The clone carrying this T cell receptor (beta chain) was counted ten times or more. What it binds is unknown. Each CDR3 protein gets one entry after TCRdb re-called the reads with MiXCR. The sample holds about 310,000 distinct CDR3 sequences; 20% to 30% are singletons and the top ten take 13%. This record belongs to a study of T cell repertoires in cytomegalovirus infection. Study results and caveats: What dominated the ex vivo response were HLA-C-restricted CMV-specific TCR beta clonotypes.

V dropped 5 bases and J dropped 2 bases, with 14 bases sitting between them. Germline lookup yields CDR1 KGHSH and CDR2 LQKENI. The CDR3 covers 15 residues. The TCR originated in a human donor in good health (CMV status not recorded). Some clones in this sample may be carry-over from other donors' samples. This chain links TRBV18 with TRBJ2-3, with D possibly being TRBD2 (5 bases). The sample was cultured PBMCs, taken from culture after CMV antigen stimulation. CDR3 bases: TGTGCCAGCTCAGAGCTAGCTACTACCACAGATACGCAGTATTTT. Protein: CASSELATTTDTQYF.